Included here is one T cell receptor beta chain sequence, with context. Ten or more counts support this clonotype. Its antigen is still unknown. Base qualities are not at hand, and no much larger clone is one base apart. V gives up 3 bases and J gives up 3 bases, and the segment between their germline ends measures 8 bases. From its cysteine to its phenylalanine, the CDR3 spans 13 amino acids. Just the 39-base CDR3 DNA is kept, in frame starting at base 1. Library construction relied on 5' RACE. Sequencing instrument: Illumina HiSeq 2000. A universal primer binding site was introduced by template switching, and a unique molecular identifier was present in the final cDNA, enabling accurate counting of TCR cDNA molecules. Specific primers in the conserved constant-segment region were used to synthesize first-strand cDNA for the TCR alpha and beta chains. To control for contamination, every cDNA library carried two barcodes: a SMART-Mk sample barcode plus Illumina barcodes. TruSeq adapter sequences along with Illumina sample barcodes were introduced in two successive PCR steps. TCR alpha and beta cDNA libraries were sequenced on the Illumina HiSeq platform with custom primers. For the original study's pipeline: MiGEC was used to process raw reads and extract unique molecular identifiers, and MiXCR was used to find CDR3 positions. Recombination models were inferred per individual with the repgenHMM and IGoR tools using an EM algorithm. The analysis of shared clonotypes was done with the tcR package in R, with sharing normalized by the product of cloneset sizes. To study raw recombination free of thymic and clonal selection effects, out-of-frame nonproductive sequences were analyzed. Through fastp at Q25 and MiXCR, TCRdb rebuilt clones from the public reads, retaining in-frame beta chains. Each CDR3 protein appears once, grouped with its most common genes and DNA. The authors' filters were not applied to this entry. The sample table holds hundreds of thousands of distinct CDR3 sequences, of which less than 25% were seen once. The top ten clones comprise 4% to 4.5% of the sample.

All donors were healthy Caucasians. The twin cohort comprised three pairs of female monozygotic twins, all aged about 18 to 29 years. Peripheral blood mononuclear cells were used as the source from which RNA for TCR libraries was isolated. The data are from a study of identical twins (dated by TCRdb to 2016 to 2018). The study in broad terms: To test whether fetal clonotypes persist, the study used deep sequencing on TCR alpha and beta repertoires from monozygotic twins, unrelated adults of various ages, and cord blood. To rule out contamination, the twin experiments were replicated at different times with different library preparation protocols.

Results the study describes overall, beyond this receptor: Out-of-frame TCR alpha sequences shared between twins showed an excess of low generation-probability sequences compared with coincidental sharing between unrelated individuals. Fewer insertions were carried by abundant cord blood beta clonotypes; a weaker similar trend was observed in young adult naive repertoires, while no such trend was observed in memory repertoires. A weaker excess of twin sharing was found in beta out-of-frame sequences because the signal-to-noise ratio was lowered by fewer shared sequences. Invariant T cells such as MAIT and iNKT could partly confound zero-insertion analyses, although diverse VJ usage argued against such confounding for most clonotypes. Out-of-frame TCR alpha sharing in monozygotic twins was systematically underestimated by recombination models, whereas sharing between unrelated individuals was in agreement with the recombination models. Conclusions relied on cross-sectional statistical analysis, since the same donors could not be followed over many years.

The sample was also reused in another study, on T cells expressing NK-cell markers. That second report states: In sorted CD3+CD56+NKG2C+, CD3+CD56+NKG2C- and CD3+CD56-NKG2C+ T-cell subsets from about eight donors, TCR beta-chain repertoires were profiled. Among the eight sequenced donors, only one was HCMV-seronegative, while the other seven were HCMV-seropositive. To restrict sorting to alphabetaTCR-expressing T cells, an anti-gammadeltaTCR antibody was added in several experiments. In five to seven donors, the dominant CD3+CD56+NKG2C+ clonotypes were among the top 10 CD8+ clonotypes and accounted for about 1.0-7.0% of CD8+ T cells. Those dominant clonotypes were again the most abundant among CD3+CD56-NKG2C+ cells in several donors, at about 25-65%. Whether the expanded NKG2C-expressing T cell clones were specific for HCMV antigens was left unclear. The study sequenced eight donors, all healthy volunteers chosen at random: three men and five women. HCMV serostatus was determined by detecting HCMV-specific IgG in serum with a commercial ELISA kit. Bulk peripheral blood T-cell repertoires were additionally sequenced from unsorted PBMC for several donors. MIGEC handled demultiplexing of the reads and grouping by UMI, while MiTCR was used to assemble and quantify clonotypes. Only TCR cDNA sequences supported by at least two reads were kept to exclude erroneous sequences. The tcR package was used for downstream repertoire analysis, and clonotypes were matched between fractions using CDR3 nucleotide sequence together with V segment. Antigen specificity was annotated against VDJdb with VDJmatch, allowing one amino acid substitution in CDR3.

The TCR originated in a woman aged 18-29 years in good health. Recombination joined TRBV12-3 or TRBV12-4 with TRBJ2-5; the D gene remains uncertain. The sequencing input was PBMCs. The DNA sequence is given as TGTGCCAGCAGTTTTGGTGGGGAAGAGACCCAGTACTTC. This yields the protein CASSFGGEETQYF.